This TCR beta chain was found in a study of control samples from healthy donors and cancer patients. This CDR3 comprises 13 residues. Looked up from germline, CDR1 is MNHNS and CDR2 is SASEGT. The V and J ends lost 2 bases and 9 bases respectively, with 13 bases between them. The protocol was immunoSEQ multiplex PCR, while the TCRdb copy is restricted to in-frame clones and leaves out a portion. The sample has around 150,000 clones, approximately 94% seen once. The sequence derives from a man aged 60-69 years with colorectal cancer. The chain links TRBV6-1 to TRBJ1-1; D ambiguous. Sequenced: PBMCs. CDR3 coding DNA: TGTGCCAGCAGTGAAAGTTGGGCAATCCAAGCTTTCTTT. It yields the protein CASSESWAIQAFF.